Included here is one T cell receptor (beta chain) sequence, with context. RNA transcripts served as the template for amplifying TCR beta CDR3 regions. The TCR CDR3 first-round RT-PCR relied on the HTBI primer set. TCRdb reprocessed the multiplex PCR reads via MiXCR and lists one record per CDR3 protein. The sample holds 600,000 to 700,000 distinct CDR3 sequences, about 15% seen once. The CDR3 has 15 amino acids. Trimming took off 0 bases at V and 5 bases at J, with 14 bases between the two ends. Germline values: CDR1 LNHDA, CDR2 SQIVND (reference sequence). This sample is part of a study of T cells in Graves' hyperthyroidism and ophthalmopathy.

Sample: blood. The chain is built from TRBV19 and TRBJ2-7; perhaps TRBD1 as D (6 bases). This receptor was identified in a middle-aged woman with Graves' ophthalmopathy. In nucleotides, the CDR3 is TGTGCCAGTAGTATAGATTGGCAGGGGAACGACGAGCAGTACTTC. Protein product: CASSIDWQGNDEQYF.